This record covers a single T cell receptor beta chain. Repertoires were generated with immunoSEQ multiplex PCR, while TCRdb's copy carries only in-frame clones and drops some. The sample includes around 500,000 clones, roughly four fifths of them seen just once. This specimen comes from a study of shared clonotypes between healthy human individuals. Study overall: The composition of the donors was a couple of women and a few men aged 18 to 49.

Trimming pared 1 base from V and 7 bases from J, leaving 17 bases between. There are 16 residues in the CDR3. Germline V CDR1 and CDR2: SGHAT, FQNNGV. This sequence joins TRBV11-2 and TRBJ1-5, with D perhaps matching TRBD1 (5 bases). Sequencing input: PBMCs. This clonotype was sampled from a woman aged 35 to 49 in good health. Some clones in this sample may be carry-over from other donors' samples. CDR3 bases: TGTGCCAGCAGCTTAGTCTTGGGGGGGAATAACCAGCCCCAGCATTTT. It yields the protein CASSLVLGGNNQPQHF.